This entry concerns a single TCR beta chain. No antigen is known for it. The sample belongs to a study of beta chain features in type 1 diabetes. Study observations and caveats: Among patients with Type 1 diabetes, TCRB CDR3s were moderately but significantly shorter in every one of the four CD4+ subsets.

Between the trimmed V and J ends, which lost 8 bases and 5 bases, there was a span of 10 bases. CDR1 and CDR2 from the germline V gene are WSHSY and SAAADI. The CDR3 totals 12 residues. The investigators reverse transcribed all of the isolated RNA, so they sequenced expressed TCRB transcripts. Produced via immunoSEQ multiplex PCR; TCRdb's table is partial and in-frame only. The sample contains roughly 290,000 clones, roughly 15% of which appear only once. This chain joins TRBV10-2 and TRBJ2-1, with no clear D. The sequenced material came from naive CD4+ T cells from blood. This sequence originates from a man between 18 and 35 years old with type 1 diabetes. The CDR3 nucleotides read TGCGCCAGCGGCGGTCGGGACAATGAGCAGTTCTTC. Its protein product is CASGGRDNEQFF.